The next 4 T cell receptor beta chains were all read from a single sample in a study of cytomegalovirus exposure and HLA in healthy donors. PCR involved 60 Vbeta and 13 Jbeta primers. The table came from immunoSEQ multiplex PCR; TCRdb's copy has only in-frame clones and leaves some out. The repertoire table contains 90,000 to 100,000 clones. Sequencing was carried out using PBMCs. These receptor sequences come from a woman younger than 45 in good health and CMV-seronegative.

The V and J genes are TRBV2 and TRBJ2-3; TRBD2 is a possible D gene (7 bases). This CDR3 is built from 15 residues. Germline CDR1 is SNHLY and CDR2 is FYNNEI. The germline V and J ends were trimmed by 4 bases and 6 bases, with 17 bases remaining between them. The CDR3 loop reads CASSGYWGGADTQYF. CDR3 nucleotide sequence: TGTGCCAGCAGTGGCTATTGGGGGGGCGCTGATACGCAGTATTTT.

The chain joins TRBV18 to TRBJ2-1, with TRBD2 matching over 9 bases. V lost 0 bases to trimming and J lost 5 bases; unmatched junction nucleotides: 5. The CDR3 sequence is 16 residues long. Germline V gene data show CDR1 as KGHSH and CDR2 as LQKENI. CDR3 sequence (DNA): TGTGCCAGCTCACCACCTCTAGCGGGGAACCACAATGAGCAGTTCTTC. Its protein product is CASSPPLAGNHNEQFF.

CDR3 DNA sequence: TGCGCCAGCAGCCCCAAGCTAGCGGGGGGTTCCGGGGATACGCAGTATTTT. This translates into CASSPKLAGGSGDTQYF. V usage is TRBV5-1 and J usage is TRBJ2-3; 11 bases are a match to TRBD2. This CDR3 has 17 amino acids. The germline V gene encodes CDR1 SGHRS and CDR2 YFSETQ. The junction had 13 bases not matched to a gene; V was cut back by 4 bases and J by 6 bases.

CDR3 DNA sequence: TGTGCCAGCAGTGTGGAGGAGGGCAATCAGCCCCAGCATTTT. This gives the protein CASSVEEGNQPQHF. J is TRBJ1-5 and V is TRBV5-6; D remains ambiguous. The CDR3 contains 14 residues. Trimming removed 5 bases at V and 2 bases at J, with 11 bases between. CDR1 and CDR2 (germline): SGHDT, YYEEEE.